This paragraph covers one TCR beta chain sequence. Original processing notes: Reference gene primer amplification in the assay estimated nucleated cell counts. Measured with immunoSEQ multiplex PCR; TCRdb has only the in-frame clones, and not every one. That table furnishes V, J and clone size, whereas the DNA furnished D and trimming. The repertoire includes 180,000 or so clones, roughly 88% of them detected once, and 10% to 15% sits in the top ten. The data were taken from a study of blood T cell repertoires in COVID-19. About the study: T cells, B-cell-depleted T cells, or PBMCs supplied cDNA or gDNA.

Recruits, aged roughly 18 to 100 years, lived in 24 US areas. Cohort assignment relied on participant-reported clinical history. V shed 6 bases, J shed 7 bases, and the junction held 7 bases outside the gene matches. Germline assignment: CDR1 WNHNN and CDR2 SYGVQD (reference sequence). The CDR3 length is 14 residues. The genes are TRBV10-1 and TRBJ2-7; 12 nucleotides agree with TRBD1. The sequenced sample consisted of PBMCs or T cells enriched from blood (not recorded which). The receptor comes from a woman between 55 and 75 years old who had recovered from COVID-19. DNA for the CDR3: TGCGCCAGCAGACCCGGGACAGGGGGCGAGGAGCAGTACTTC. Protein product: CASRPGTGGEEQYF.